The 12 T cell receptor beta chains in this list originate from one sample, sequenced in a study of technical replicates of blood from a handful of donors. Generated by immunoSEQ multiplex PCR, the TCRdb table keeps only in-frame clones and is missing some. This sample has roughly 85,000 clones, with around 94% found just once. Sequencing was done on a sample of T cells isolated from PBMCs. These receptors were collected from a human donor in good health.

The chain employs TRBV7-8 and TRBJ2-7, with 13 bases matching TRBD2. CDR1 is SGHVS, CDR2 FQNEAQ, per germline. Trimming cost V 5 bases and J 3 bases; bases outside gene matches: 7. The CDR3 spans 16 residues. The CDR3 DNA sequence: TGTGCCAGCAGCCCTGGGACTAGCGGGACGATCTACGAGCAGTACTTC. Amino acids: CASSPGTSGTIYEQYF.

The chain couples TRBV5-4 to TRBJ2-7, with D possibly being TRBD2 (5 bases). The CDR3 has 12 amino acids. Trimming removed 2 bases at V and 7 bases at J, with 10 bases between. Germline loops: CDR1 SGHNT, CDR2 YYREEE (reference sequence). The CDR3 nucleotides read TGTGCCAGCAGCTTTACCCCGGGGGAGCAGTACTTC. Translation gives CASSFTPGEQYF. Full variable domain (missing parts from reference TRBV5-4 and TRBJ2-7): ETGVTQSPTHLIKTRGQQVTLRCSSQSGHNTVSWYQQALGQGPQFIFQYYREEENGRGNFPPRFSGLQFPNYSSELNVNALELDDSALYLCASSFTPGEQYFGPGTRLTVT.

V and J are TRBV9 and TRBJ1-1, with 8 positions matching TRBD1. This CDR3 comprises 12 residues. The V gene's germline CDR1 is SGDLS and CDR2 YYNGEE. With V trimmed by 4 bases and J by 7 bases, 3 bases remained unmatched. CDR3 bases: TGTGCCAGCAGCCCAGGGGGCCTTGAAGCTTTCTTT. The encoded protein is CASSPGGLEAFF.

The rearrangement links TRBV5-1 to TRBJ2-2, with D hard to call. V gave up 0 bases and J gave up 1 base, with 4 bases separating them. Germline CDR1 reads SGHRS; CDR2 reads YFSETQ. The CDR3 has 14 residues. The CDR3 DNA reads as TGCGCCAGCAGCTTGGTTCAGAACACCGGGGAGCTGTTTTTT. Encoded protein: CASSLVQNTGELFF.

The V and J genes are TRBV19 and TRBJ2-1, with TRBD1 identical over 9 bases. CDR3 length: 15 residues. J was trimmed by 4 bases and V by 5 bases; bases with no gene match: 6. Germline V gene sequence: CDR1 LNHDA, CDR2 SQIVND (reference sequence). The CDR3 nucleotides read TGTGCCAGTAGTCCCCCCGGGACAGGGTACAATGAGCAGTTCTTC. Translated, it gives CASSPPGTGYNEQFF.

This chain's CDR3 is CASSRDSGANVLTF. In nucleotides, the CDR3 is TGTGCCAGCAGTCGAGACTCTGGGGCCAACGTCCTGACTTTC. V gene TRBV6-1 combines with J gene TRBJ2-6, with D unresolved. The germline gives CDR1 MNHNS, CDR2 SASEGT. The V and J ends lost 5 bases and 0 bases respectively, with 5 bases between them. This CDR3 spans 14 amino acids.

This chain links TRBV9 with TRBJ2-1; TRBD2 aligns across 8 bases. This CDR3 is 16 amino acids long. The germline gives CDR1 SGDLS, CDR2 YYNGEE. After removal of 0 bases from V and 8 bases from J, the junction contained 10 bases not matched to a gene. The CDR3, as DNA: TGTGCCAGCAGCGTAGCGTTGCGGGAGGACCAGGATGAGCAGTTCTTC. Protein sequence: CASSVALREDQDEQFF.

This chain joins TRBV11-2 and TRBJ2-3; 7 bases line up with TRBD2. Germline CDR1 reads SGHAT; CDR2 reads FQNNGV. Losses at the gene ends were 1 base for V and 10 bases for J; bases not matched to a gene: 11. There are 15 residues in the CDR3. DNA of the CDR3: TGTGCCAGCAGCTTAGTTGACGGGGGGTCCCCCTCGCAGTATTTT. This encodes CASSLVDGGSPSQYF.

The chain recombines TRBV7-9 with TRBJ1-1; D not certain. V was shortened by 3 bases and J by 4 bases, with 6 bases between the two germline ends. The CDR3 sequence is 12 residues long. Germline CDR1 SEHNR, CDR2 FQNEAQ (reference sequence). The CDR3 spells CASSFSVTEAFF. CDR3 nucleotide sequence: TGTGCCAGCAGCTTTAGTGTCACTGAAGCTTTCTTT.

The chain uses TRBV11-2 and TRBJ2-5; 8 bases line up with TRBD1. The CDR3 contains 16 residues. The germline V gene encodes CDR1 SGHAT and CDR2 FQNNGV. After removal of 5 bases from V and 2 bases from J, the junction contained 10 bases not matched to a gene. The CDR3 DNA is TGTGCCAGCAGCCCTCCGAGACAGGGGCTTCAAGAGACCCAGTACTTC. Encoded protein: CASSPPRQGLQETQYF. Variable domain in full (rest from reference TRBV11-2 and TRBJ2-5): EAGVAQSPRYKIIEKRQSVAFWCNPISGHATLYWYQQILGQGPKLLIQFQNNGVVDDSQLPKDRFSAERLKGVDSTLKIQPAKLEDSAVYLCASSPPRQGLQETQYFGPGTRLLVL.

The chain recombines TRBV9 with TRBJ2-2, with TRBD2 as a possible D gene (6 bases). Trimming cost V 2 bases and J 2 bases, with 10 bases left between them. Germline V lookup: CDR1 SGDLS, CDR2 YYNGEE. The CDR3 is 15 residues long. The CDR3 DNA is TGTGCCAGCAGCGTCACTAGCTCAAACACCGGGGAGCTGTTTTTT. Translating it yields CASSVTSSNTGELFF.

The chain has TRBV5-6 and TRBJ2-7; D perhaps matches TRBD2 (5 bases). CDR1 SGHDT and CDR2 YYEEEE come from the germline V gene. This CDR3 is 16 amino acids long. Trimming removed 0 bases from V and 7 bases from J, with 20 bases in between. The CDR3 DNA follows: TGTGCCAGCAGCTTGGTAATTTTAGGGTACAGAGGGGAGCAGTACTTC. Translation: CASSLVILGYRGEQYF.